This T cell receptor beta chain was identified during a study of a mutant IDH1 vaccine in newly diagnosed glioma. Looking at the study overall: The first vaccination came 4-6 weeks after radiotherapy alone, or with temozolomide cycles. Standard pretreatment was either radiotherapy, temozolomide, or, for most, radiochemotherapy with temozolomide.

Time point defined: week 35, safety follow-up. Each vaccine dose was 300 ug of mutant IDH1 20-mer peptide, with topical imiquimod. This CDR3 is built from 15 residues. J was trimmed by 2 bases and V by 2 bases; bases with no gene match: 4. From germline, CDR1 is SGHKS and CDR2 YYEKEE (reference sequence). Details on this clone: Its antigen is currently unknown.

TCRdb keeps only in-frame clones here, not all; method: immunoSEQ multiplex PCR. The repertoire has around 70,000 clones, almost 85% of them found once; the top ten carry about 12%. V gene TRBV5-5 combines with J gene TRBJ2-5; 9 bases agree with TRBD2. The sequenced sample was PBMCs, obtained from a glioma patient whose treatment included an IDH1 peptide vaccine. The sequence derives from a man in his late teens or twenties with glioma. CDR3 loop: CASSFTSGPQETQYF. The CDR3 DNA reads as TGTGCCAGCAGCTTCACTAGCGGGCCGCAAGAGACCCAGTACTTC.